The rows below give T cell receptor beta chains drawn from one sample of a study of cytomegalovirus exposure and HLA in healthy donors. TCRdb keeps only in-frame clones here, not all; method: immunoSEQ multiplex PCR. The table has about 160,000 clones, approximately 79% seen once. Sequenced sample: PBMCs. The source is a man aged 55 to 70 in good health and CMV-seronegative. The CDR3 runs from the conserved cysteine through the conserved F or W. Fields, in order: V gene, CDR3 protein.

v_gene: TRBV9; CDR3aa: CASSLGTLETQYF
v_gene: TRBV19; CDR3aa: CASSIRQGIYEQYF
v_gene: TRBV9; CDR3aa: CASSVGISGSDTQYF
v_gene: TRBV4-3; CDR3aa: CASSLEASYNEQFF
v_gene: TRBV7-9; CDR3aa: CASSLPGGFSSYEQYF
v_gene: TRBV28; CDR3aa: CASSLWRGGPQETQYF
v_gene: TRBV7-6; CDR3aa: CASSRGGSSYEQYF
v_gene: TRBV28; CDR3aa: CASSFFISSGENYYNEQFF
v_gene: TRBV9; CDR3aa: CASSGTARGETQYF
v_gene: TRBV5-1; CDR3aa: CASSLAQLAEQYF